Listed below are T cell receptor beta chains from one sample, sequenced in a study of shared clonotypes between healthy human individuals. Assay used: immunoSEQ multiplex PCR; TCRdb lists only in-frame clones, some missing. The sample consists of about 2.3 million clones, 90% to 95% of them appearing once. Sequencing input: naive CD4+ T cells from PBMCs. The source is a man between 18 and 29 years old in good health. Some clones in this sample may be carry-over from other donors' samples. Both conserved end residues are part of each CDR3. Each record gives: V gene, J gene, CDR3 protein.

TRBV7-9	TRBJ1-2	CASSPGLIYGYTF
TRBV5-4	TRBJ1-2	CASSLGGGNGYTF
TRBV29-1	TRBJ2-5	CSVGLQQETQYF
TRBV9	TRBJ1-1	CASSVDGVPTEAFF
TRBV5-1	TRBJ2-3	CASSLAGASTDTQYF
TRBV5-4	TRBJ2-7	CASSGTGSYEQYF
TRBV7-8	TRBJ1-6	CASSTFRSQGEGSPLHF
TRBV7-9	TRBJ2-4	CASSRTPGEYIQYF
TRBV11-2	TRBJ2-7	CASSLIHAGPPREQYF
TRBV7-3	TRBJ2-1	CASSLIRGPGPEQFF
TRBV9	TRBJ1-4	CASSVGGRNEKLFF
TRBV18	TRBJ1-5	CASSREGNQPQHF
TRBV6-1	TRBJ2-7	CATLTGGIEQYF
TRBV5-1	TRBJ2-5	CASSLIGAGSVETQYF
TRBV2	TRBJ1-4	CASSEGGPRMGEKLFF
TRBV9	TRBJ2-1	CASSATSGSYNEQFF
TRBV6-4	TRBJ1-5	CASSDSREDQPQHF
TRBV15	TRBJ1-2	CATSRAWTGQGYTF
TRBV28	TRBJ1-3	CASSNQVTGNTIYF
TRBV6-1	TRBJ1-1	CASSSEMNTEAFF
TRBV7-9	TRBJ1-6	CASSSGGNSPLHF
TRBV28	TRBJ2-6	CASSQGSSGANVLTF
TRBV6-6	TRBJ2-2	CASRNGGTGNTGELFF
TRBV28	TRBJ2-1	CASSSYGQGSYNEQFF
TRBV18	TRBJ2-7	CASSPPGQATYEQYF
TRBV5-8	TRBJ2-3	CASSYTDTQYF
TRBV7-9	TRBJ1-6	CASSFATGPSSYNSPLHF
TRBV18	TRBJ2-7	CASSPARGYEQYF
TRBV12-5	TRBJ2-7	CASGLREASGIEYEQYF
TRBV4-3	TRBJ2-7	CASSQDMDYEQYF
TRBV7-2	TRBJ1-2	CASGNSRGGTNYGYTF
TRBV2	TRBJ2-2	CATEQRFANTGELFF